What follows are 11 T cell receptor beta chains derived from one specimen sequenced in a study of blood T cell repertoires in COVID-19 (TCRdb year 2020). Libraries came from the immunoSEQ multiplex PCR assay. The immuneACCESS repertoire file appears here via TCRdb, limited to in-frame rearrangements. These files lack a portion of the clones; in checked studies, under half of the deficit traces to unresolved V genes, and the cause of the others is not known. In all, the sample holds a few hundred thousand clones, and around 80% of those were seen once. 1.4% of the sample goes to the ten largest clones. Sequencing was performed on peripheral blood. These receptors were taken from a middle-aged woman who had recovered from COVID-19.

This rearrangement joins TRBV5-1 to TRBJ1-2; 7 bases match TRBD1. Looked up from germline, CDR1 is SGHRS and CDR2 is YFSETQ. The CDR3 length is 15 residues. Losses at the gene ends were 0 bases for V and 2 bases for J; bases not matched to a gene: 4. This chain's CDR3 is CASSLDGRGNYGYTF. CDR3 coding DNA: TGCGCCAGCAGCTTGGATGGCAGGGGGAACTATGGCTACACCTTC. The entire variable domain, with the rest obtained from reference TRBV5-1 and TRBJ1-2, is as follows: KAGVTQTPRYLIKTRGQQVTLSCSPISGHRSVSWYQQTPGQGLQFLFEYFSETQRNKGNFPGRFSGRQFSNSRSEMNVSTLELGDSALYLCASSLDGRGNYGYTFGSGTRLTVV.

The chain is built from TRBV6-2 or TRBV6-3 and TRBJ2-7; D is possibly TRBD1 (6 bases). CDR1 is MNHEY, CDR2 SVGEGT, per germline. V was shortened by 2 bases and J by 0 bases, with 8 bases between the two germline ends. CDR3 length: 14 residues. CDR3 nucleotide sequence: TGTGCCAGCAGTTACCGACAGGTCTCCTACGAGCAGTACTTC. It codes for CASSYRQVSYEQYF.

The genes are TRBV6-5 and TRBJ1-6; 7 nucleotides line up with TRBD1. J was trimmed by 10 bases and V by 6 bases; bases with no gene match: 9. The CDR3 length is 14 residues. Germline CDR1 is MNHEY and CDR2 is SVGAGI. The DNA for the CDR3 is TGTGCCAGCAGCTACGACAGGGTAGCGTCACCCCTCCACTTT. This codes for CASSYDRVASPLHF.

V and J are TRBV6-2 or TRBV6-3 and TRBJ2-1; 8 bases match TRBD2. Germline V CDR1 and CDR2: MNHEY, SVGEGT. CDR3 length equals 15 residues. With 4 bases clipped from V and 3 bases from J, the junction kept 5 bases outside the gene matches. CDR3 amino acids: CASSSGGGNYNEQFF. Here the CDR3 DNA reads TGTGCCAGCAGTTCGGGCGGGGGGAACTACAATGAGCAGTTCTTC.

CDR3 nucleotide sequence: TGTGCCAGCAGTGATTGGACCAAGGACAGGAGAAAAACCTACGAGCAGTACTTC. Translated: CASSDWTKDRRKTYEQYF. The V gene is TRBV6-1, the J gene TRBJ2-7; 7 bases fit TRBD1. The CDR3 has 18 residues. The J segment lost 2 bases and the V segment lost 3 bases, leaving 16 bases of the junction unmatched. The germline CDR1 and CDR2 sequences are MNHNS and SASEGT.

This clone was recorded once. The chain links TRBV27 to TRBJ2-2; 7 bases line up with TRBD1. The CDR3 extends over 14 amino acids. The germline gives CDR1 MNHEY, CDR2 SMNVEV (reference sequence). J lost 7 bases, V lost 5 bases, and 7 bases had no gene match. CDR3 DNA: TGTGCCAGCAGTCAGAGGGGGCAGGGCGGGGAGCTGTTTTTT. Translation gives CASSQRGQGGELFF.

For this clone: Sequence at one end of the junction differs from germline and may be a read error. The rearrangement links TRBV6-5 to TRBJ2-3; a weak D match, TRBD2 (7 bases). Germline V gives CDR1 MNHEY, CDR2 SVGAGI. The CDR3 is 15 residues long. The CDR3 nucleotides read TGTGCCAGCAGCTACTGGGCGGGGGCCACAGATACGCAGTATTTT. Translating gives CASSYWAGATDTQYF.

The CDR3 region is CASSYFTGSYNEQFF. The CDR3 bases are TGTGCCAGCAGTTACTTTACGGGTTCCTACAATGAGCAGTTCTTC. The chain joins TRBV6-2 or TRBV6-3 to TRBJ2-1; no definite D call. This CDR3 is built from 15 residues. Germline CDR1 and CDR2: MNHEY and SVGEGT. V dropped 1 base and J dropped 1 base, with 8 bases sitting between them.

The rearrangement joins TRBV19 to TRBJ2-5; 9 bases line up with TRBD2. V lost 7 bases, J lost 5 bases, and 11 bases stayed unmatched. Germline V CDR1 and CDR2: LNHDA, SQIVND (reference sequence). The CDR3 runs to 15 residues. The CDR3 DNA reads TGTGCCAGTACCCAAACGGGGACTAGCCTGGAGACCCAGTACTTC. The encoded protein is CASTQTGTSLETQYF. Full variable domain (rest looked up from reference TRBV19 and TRBJ2-5): DGGITQSPKYLFRKEGQNVTLSCEQNLNHDAMYWYRQDPGQGLRLIYYSQIVNDFQKGDIAEGYSVSREKKESFPLTVTSAQKNPTAFYLCASTQTGTSLETQYFGPGTRLLVL.

This clone was seen a handful of times. V gene TRBV19 combines with J gene TRBJ1-2; weak D call: TRBD1 (5 bases). Germline V gene lookup returns CDR1 LNHDA and CDR2 SQIVND (reference sequence). V lost 0 bases and J 8 bases, leaving 13 bases between the germline ends. The length of the CDR3 is 14 residues. CDR3: CASSIDGHTGGYTF. In nucleotides, the CDR3 is TGTGCCAGTAGTATAGATGGGCACACAGGCGGCTACACCTTC.

The chain joins TRBV19 to TRBJ2-2; D is possibly TRBD1 (6 bases). Germline lookup yields CDR1 LNHDA and CDR2 SQIVND (reference sequence). V lost 2 bases and J 2 bases, leaving 12 bases between the germline ends. This CDR3 has 16 amino acids. In DNA, the CDR3 is TGTGCCAGTAGTATATTGGACAGTTCTAACACCGGGGAGCTGTTTTTT. Protein product: CASSILDSSNTGELFF.